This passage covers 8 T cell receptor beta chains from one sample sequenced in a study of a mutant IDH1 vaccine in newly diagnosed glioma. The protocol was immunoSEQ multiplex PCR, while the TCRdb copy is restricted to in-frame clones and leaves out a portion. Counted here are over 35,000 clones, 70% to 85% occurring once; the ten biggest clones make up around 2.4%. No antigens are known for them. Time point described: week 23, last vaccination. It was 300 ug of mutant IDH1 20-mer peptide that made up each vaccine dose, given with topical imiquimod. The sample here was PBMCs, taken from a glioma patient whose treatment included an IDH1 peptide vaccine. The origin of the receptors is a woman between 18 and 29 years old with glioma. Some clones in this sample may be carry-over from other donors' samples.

The CDR3 reads CASSLLGRNTIYF. DNA for the CDR3: TGTGCCAGCAGCCTTCTGGGGCGAAACACCATATATTTT. The chain carries TRBV14 and TRBJ1-3, with D possibly TRBD1 on 5 matching bases. CDR3 length equals 13 residues. V was pared by 4 bases and J by 5 bases, with 9 bases between. Germline CDR1 and CDR2: SGHDN and FVKESK.

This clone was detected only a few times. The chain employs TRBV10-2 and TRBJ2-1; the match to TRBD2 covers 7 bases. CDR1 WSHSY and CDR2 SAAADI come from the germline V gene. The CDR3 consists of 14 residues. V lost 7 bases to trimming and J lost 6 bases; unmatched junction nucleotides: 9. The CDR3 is CASKVAGESNEQFF. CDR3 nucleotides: TGCGCCAGCAAGGTTGCGGGAGAGAGCAATGAGCAGTTCTTC.

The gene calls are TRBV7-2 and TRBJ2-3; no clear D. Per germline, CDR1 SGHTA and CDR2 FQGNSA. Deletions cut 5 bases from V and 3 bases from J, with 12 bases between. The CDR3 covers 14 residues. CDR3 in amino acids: CASSPGSSTDTQYF. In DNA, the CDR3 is TGTGCCAGCAGCCCCGGGTCCTCTACAGATACGCAGTATTTT.

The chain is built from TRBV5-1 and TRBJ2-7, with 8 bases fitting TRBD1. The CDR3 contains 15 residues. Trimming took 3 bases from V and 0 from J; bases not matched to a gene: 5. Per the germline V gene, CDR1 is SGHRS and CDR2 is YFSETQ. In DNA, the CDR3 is TGCGCCAGCAGCTCGGGACAGGCCCTCTCCTACGAGCAGTACTTC. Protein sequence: CASSSGQALSYEQYF.

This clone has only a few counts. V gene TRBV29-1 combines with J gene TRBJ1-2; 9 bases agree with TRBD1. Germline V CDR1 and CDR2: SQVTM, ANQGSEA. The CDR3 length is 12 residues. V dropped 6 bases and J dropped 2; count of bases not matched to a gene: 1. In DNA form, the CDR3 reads TGCAGCGTGGACAGGGGCAACTATGGCTACACCTTC. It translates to CSVDRGNYGYTF. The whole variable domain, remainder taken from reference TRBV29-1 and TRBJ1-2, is SAVISQKPSRDICQRGTSLTIQCQVDSQVTMMFWYRQQPGQSLTLIATANQGSEATYESGFVIDKFPISRPNLTFSTLTVSNMSPEDSSIYLCSVDRGNYGYTFGSGTRLTVV.

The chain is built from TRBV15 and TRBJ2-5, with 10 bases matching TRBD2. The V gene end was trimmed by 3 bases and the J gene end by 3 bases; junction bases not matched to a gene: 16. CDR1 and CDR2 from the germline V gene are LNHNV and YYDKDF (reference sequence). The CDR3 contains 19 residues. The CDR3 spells CATSRPHSGRLAGEETQYF. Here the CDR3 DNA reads TGTGCCACCAGCAGGCCCCATTCCGGCCGGCTAGCGGGGGAAGAGACCCAGTACTTC.

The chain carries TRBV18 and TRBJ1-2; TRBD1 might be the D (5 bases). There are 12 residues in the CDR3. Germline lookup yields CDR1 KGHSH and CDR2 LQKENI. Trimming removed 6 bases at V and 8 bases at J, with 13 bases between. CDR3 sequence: CASSPNRSGYTF. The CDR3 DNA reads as TGTGCCAGCTCGCCCAACAGGAGCGGCTACACCTTC.

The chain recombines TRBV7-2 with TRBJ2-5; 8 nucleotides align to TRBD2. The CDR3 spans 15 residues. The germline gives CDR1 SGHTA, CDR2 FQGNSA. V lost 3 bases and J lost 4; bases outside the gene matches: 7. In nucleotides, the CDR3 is TGTGCCAGCAGCTTGACGGGGGGGGCCGGAGAGACCCAGTACTTC. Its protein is CASSLTGGAGETQYF. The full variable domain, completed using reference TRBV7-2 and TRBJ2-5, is GAGVSQSPSNKVTEKGKDVELRCDPISGHTALYWYRQSLGQGLEFLIYFQGNSAPDKSGLPSDRFSAERTGGSVSTLTIQRTQQEDSAVYLCASSLTGGAGETQYFGPGTRLLVL.